The clone carrying this T cell receptor beta chain was seen only a few times. Its antigen remains unidentified. The V and J ends lost 1 base and 7 bases respectively, with 8 bases between them. The CDR3 has 13 residues. Germline lookup yields CDR1 MDHEN and CDR2 SYDVKM. This specimen belongs to a study of response to subunit inactivated influenza vaccine. TCRdb re-called the RT-PCR reads through MiXCR, storing one row per CDR3 protein. Here the sample spans 650,000 to 800,000 distinct CDR3 sequences, approximately 15% being singletons. Findings and limits, study-wide: Authors proposed each seasonal influenza vaccination draws in few new T cells.

The source is a man aged 50-59 years who received an inactivated influenza vaccine. The gene calls are TRBV28 and TRBJ2-1; D tentatively fits TRBD1 or TRBD2 (6 bases each). The sample in question was PBMCs from blood, obtained 14 to 15 days before vaccination. CDR3 bases: TGTGCCAGCAGTTTATTAGGGGGGAATGAGCAGTTCTTC. It translates to CASSLLGGNEQFF.